The 3 T cell receptor beta chains listed next were all sequenced from one sample in a study of tumor-infiltrating lymphocytes in glioblastoma multiforme. TCR beta libraries were built from RNA through three nested multiplex PCR rounds using modified ARM-PCR. Each CDR3 protein gets one entry after TCRdb re-called the multiplex PCR reads with MiXCR. The table shows about 9,200 distinct CDR3 sequences, with 60% to 75% occurring only once. Sequencing was performed on brain tumor tissue. These receptors all come from a male donor with glioblastoma.

Concerning this clonotype itself: The junction departs from the called germline gene at one end, perhaps through a read error. The chain employs TRBV10-2 and TRBJ2-7; the D gene could be TRBD1 or TRBD2 (5 bases each). The CDR3 consists of 14 residues. CDR1 is WSHSY and CDR2 is SAAADI in the germline V gene. Here the CDR3 reads CASGALAAAYEQYF. CDR3 bases: TGCGCCAGCGGGGCTCTGGCAGCGGCGTACGAGCAGTACTTT.

J is TRBJ2-3 and V is TRBV6-1, with D uncertain. The germline CDR1 and CDR2 sequences are MNHNS and SASEGT. Trimming cost V 8 bases and J 0 bases, with 12 bases left between them. The CDR3 is 14 amino acids. The CDR3 is CASGQAFSTDTQYF. CDR3 nucleotide sequence: TGTGCCAGCGGGCAAGCCTTCAGCACAGATACGCAGTATTTT.

About this clonotype: Mismatch with germline at one junction end may stem from a read error. The chain couples TRBV10-2 to TRBJ1-5, with TRBD1 identical over 8 bases. Germline CDR1 is WSHSY and CDR2 is SAAADI. The CDR3 runs 15 residues. The CDR3: CDSRPLATGDQPRYF. The CDR3 region has the DNA TGCGACAGCAGACCCTTGGCGACAGGGGATCAGCCCCGGTATTTT.